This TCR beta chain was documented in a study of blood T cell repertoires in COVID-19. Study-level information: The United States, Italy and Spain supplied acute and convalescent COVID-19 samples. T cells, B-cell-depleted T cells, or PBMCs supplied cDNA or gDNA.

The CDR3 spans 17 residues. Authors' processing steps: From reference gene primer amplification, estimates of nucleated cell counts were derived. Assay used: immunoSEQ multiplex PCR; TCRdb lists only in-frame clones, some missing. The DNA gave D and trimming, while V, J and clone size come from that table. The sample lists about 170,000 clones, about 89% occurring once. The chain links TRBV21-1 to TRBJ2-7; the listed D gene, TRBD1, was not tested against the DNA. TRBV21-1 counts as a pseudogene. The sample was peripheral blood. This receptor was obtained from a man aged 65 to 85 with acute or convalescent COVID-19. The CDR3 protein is CASRRLGWDRVTYEQYF. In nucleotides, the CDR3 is TGTGCCAGCAGAAGACTGGGTTGGGACAGGGTTACCTACGAGCAGTACTTC.